The following is a TCR beta chain sequence with its context. This sample is drawn from a study of blood T cell repertoires in COVID-19. In the study overall: Samples representing acute and convalescent COVID-19 were sourced from the United States, Italy and Spain. T cells, B-cell-depleted T cells, or PBMCs provided the cDNA or gDNA that served as material.

As originally analysed: Estimates of nucleated cell counts were drawn from the amplification of reference gene primers. Here immunoSEQ multiplex PCR was the method, and the copy in TCRdb shows in-frame clones only, minus some. That table supplies the V and J calls and clone size; D and trimming were determined from the DNA. This repertoire shows roughly 250,000 clones, approximately 90% found once; its top ten account for over 3.5%. The sample taken for sequencing was peripheral blood. The sequence was obtained from a woman between 40 and 50 years old with acute or convalescent COVID-19.

CDR3: CASSYPGGQETQYF. CDR3 bases: TGCGCCAGCAGCTACCCCGGGGGCCAAGAGACCCAGTACTTC. The J gene is TRBJ2-5, the V gene TRBV5-1, with TRBD2 as a possible D gene (6 bases). Trimming pared 3 bases from V and 1 base from J, leaving 10 bases between. The CDR3 totals 14 residues. Germline V gene lookup returns CDR1 SGHRS and CDR2 YFSETQ.